A selection of T cell receptor beta chains follows, all from one sample in a study of blood T cell repertoires in COVID-19. The repertoire was sequenced with immunoSEQ multiplex PCR; TCRdb's copy has only in-frame clones and lacks some. This sample has 150,000 to 200,000 clones; roughly nine tenths occur once, and the top ten carry about 7%. Sequenced sample: peripheral blood. These receptors originate from a woman older than 75 in a cohort sampled during active or convalescent COVID-19. CDR3s include the opening cysteine and the closing phenylalanine or tryptophan. The order of the fields is J gene, D gene, V gene, CDR3 protein, CDR3 DNA. D genes are given only for firm matches.

J: TRBJ2-4
D: TRBD1
V: TRBV7-9
CDR3: CASSSTTGTDIQYF
DNA: TGTGCCAGCAGCTCGACGACAGGGACGGACATTCAGTACTTC

J: TRBJ1-1
D: TRBD1
V: TRBV18
CDR3: CASSENHQGAASTEAFF
DNA: TGTGCCAGCTCAGAGAATCACCAGGGGGCGGCAAGCACTGAAGCTTTCTTT

J: TRBJ1-1
D: NA
V: TRBV29-1
CDR3: CSVGRRGSAEAFF
DNA: TGCAGCGTTGGGAGAAGGGGATCCGCTGAAGCTTTCTTT

J: TRBJ1-2
D: NA
V: TRBV6-5
CDR3: CASSSSTGNGYTF
DNA: NA

J: TRBJ2-1
D: TRBD2
V: TRBV12-3/TRBV12-4
CDR3: CASTTSGGPPGLF
DNA: TGTGCCAGCACCACTAGCGGGGGGCCCCCTGGTCTCTTC

J: TRBJ2-3
D: NA
V: TRBV30
CDR3: CAWSVREMGTQYF
DNA: TGTGCCTGGAGTGTAAGGGAGATGGGTACGCAGTATTTT

J: TRBJ1-6
D: TRBD1
V: TRBV4-1
CDR3: CASSQGQGSNSPLHF
DNA: TGCGCCAGCAGCCAAGGACAGGGGAGTAATTCACCCCTCCACTTT

J: TRBJ1-3
D: NA
V: TRBV27
CDR3: CASSLSQGFGNTIYF
DNA: TGTGCCAGCAGTTTATCGCAGGGGTTCGGAAACACCATATATTTT

J: TRBJ2-1
D: NA
V: TRBV6-2/TRBV6-3
CDR3: CASSRQLTGYNEQFF
DNA: TGTGCCAGCAGTAGACAACTAACAGGCTACAATGAGCAGTTCTTC

J: TRBJ2-5
D: NA
V: TRBV27
CDR3: CASPPLTDQETQYF
DNA: TGTGCCAGCCCCCCCCTGACAGACCAAGAGACCCAGTACTTC

J: TRBJ2-1
D: NA
V: TRBV30
CDR3: CAWSTAGLPQGQFF
DNA: TGTGCCTGGAGTACGGCCGGACTACCTCAGGGGCAGTTCTTC

J: TRBJ1-1
D: NA
V: TRBV11-3
CDR3: CASSLGQDTEAFF
DNA: TGTGCCAGCAGCTTAGGACAGGACACTGAAGCTTTCTTT

J: TRBJ2-3
D: TRBD2
V: TRBV19
CDR3: CASSIGGGRRQRGTDTQYF
DNA: TGTGCCAGTAGTATCGGCGGGGGGCGGAGACAGCGGGGTACAGATACGCAGTATTTT

J: TRBJ2-1
D: NA
V: TRBV27
CDR3: CASSSGLRAWDEQFF
DNA: TGTGCCAGCAGTTCGGGACTCCGCGCATGGGATGAGCAGTTCTTC

J: TRBJ2-7
D: NA
V: TRBV29-1
CDR3: CSVEWAGATYEQYF
DNA: TGCAGCGTTGAATGGGCAGGGGCGACCTACGAGCAGTACTTC